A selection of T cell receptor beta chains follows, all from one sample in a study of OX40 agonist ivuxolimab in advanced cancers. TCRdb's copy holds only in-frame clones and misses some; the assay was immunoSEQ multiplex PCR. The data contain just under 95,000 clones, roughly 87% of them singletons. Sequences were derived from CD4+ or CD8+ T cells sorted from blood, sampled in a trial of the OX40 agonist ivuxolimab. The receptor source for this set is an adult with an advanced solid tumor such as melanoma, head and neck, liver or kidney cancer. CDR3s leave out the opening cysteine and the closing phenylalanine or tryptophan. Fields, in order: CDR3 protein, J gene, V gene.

CDR3 protein: ASSLEGRGGTEAF; J gene: TRBJ1-1; V gene: TRBV11-2
CDR3 protein: ATTSGGVNTGELF; J gene: TRBJ2-2; V gene: TRBV10-3
CDR3 protein: ASSQARTVLAKNIQY; J gene: TRBJ2-4; V gene: TRBV4-2
CDR3 protein: ASSLQAGGAYEQY; J gene: NA; V gene: TRBV7-2
CDR3 protein: ASSGDQPQH; J gene: TRBJ1-5; V gene: TRBV2
CDR3 protein: ASPWGPGADTQY; J gene: TRBJ2-3; V gene: TRBV5-1
CDR3 protein: ASSLNAGRDTQY; J gene: TRBJ2-3; V gene: TRBV7-3
CDR3 protein: ASSNSGSYEQY; J gene: TRBJ2-7; V gene: TRBV10-1
CDR3 protein: ASSLATSGGNEQF; J gene: TRBJ2-1; V gene: TRBV7-2
CDR3 protein: ASSLLGTRNSPLH; J gene: TRBJ1-6; V gene: TRBV7-3
CDR3 protein: ASSELGTNEKLF; J gene: TRBJ1-4; V gene: TRBV25-1
CDR3 protein: ASSILAGRPDTQY; J gene: TRBJ2-3; V gene: TRBV27
CDR3 protein: ASSFDRSTDTQY; J gene: TRBJ2-3; V gene: TRBV5-1
CDR3 protein: ASSPRAGRWTTGELF; J gene: TRBJ2-2; V gene: TRBV4-3
CDR3 protein: ASSQTGGEAF; J gene: TRBJ1-1; V gene: TRBV19
CDR3 protein: ASSPGQGDLYNEQF; J gene: TRBJ2-1; V gene: TRBV6-6
CDR3 protein: ASSSLGSGATGELF; J gene: TRBJ2-2; V gene: TRBV7-9
CDR3 protein: ASLRDSGYEQY; J gene: TRBJ2-7; V gene: TRBV2
CDR3 protein: ASSLPGLAGEDTQY; J gene: TRBJ2-3; V gene: TRBV7-3
CDR3 protein: ASSGQGKGEKLF; J gene: TRBJ1-4; V gene: TRBV2
CDR3 protein: ASSGASPGLRYNEQF; J gene: TRBJ2-1; V gene: TRBV6-1
CDR3 protein: ASTETGSNEKLF; J gene: TRBJ1-4; V gene: TRBV4-2
CDR3 protein: ASSIARRGGQETQY; J gene: TRBJ2-5; V gene: TRBV19
CDR3 protein: ASSPDRNNEQF; J gene: TRBJ2-1; V gene: TRBV18